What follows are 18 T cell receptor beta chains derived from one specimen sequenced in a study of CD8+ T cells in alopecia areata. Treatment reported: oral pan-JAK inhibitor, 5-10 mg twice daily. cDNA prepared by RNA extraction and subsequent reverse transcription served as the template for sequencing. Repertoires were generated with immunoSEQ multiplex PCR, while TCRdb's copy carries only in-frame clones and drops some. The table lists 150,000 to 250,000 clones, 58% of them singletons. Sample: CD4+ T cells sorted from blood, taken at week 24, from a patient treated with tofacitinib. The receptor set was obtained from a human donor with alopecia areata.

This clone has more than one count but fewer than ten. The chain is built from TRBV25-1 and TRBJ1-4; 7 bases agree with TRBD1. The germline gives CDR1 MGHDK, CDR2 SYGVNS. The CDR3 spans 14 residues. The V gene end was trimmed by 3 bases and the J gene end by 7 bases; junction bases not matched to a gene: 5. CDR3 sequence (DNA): TGTGCCAGCAGTGACCCCCGGGACAGTGAAAAACTGTTTTTT. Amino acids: CASSDPRDSEKLFF.

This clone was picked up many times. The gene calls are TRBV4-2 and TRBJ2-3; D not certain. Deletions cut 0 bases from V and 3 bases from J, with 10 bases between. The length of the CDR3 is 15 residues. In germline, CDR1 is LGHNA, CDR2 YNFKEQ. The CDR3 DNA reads TGTGCCAGCAGCCAAGACTTGAGAGTGACAGATACGCAGTATTTT. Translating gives CASSQDLRVTDTQYF.

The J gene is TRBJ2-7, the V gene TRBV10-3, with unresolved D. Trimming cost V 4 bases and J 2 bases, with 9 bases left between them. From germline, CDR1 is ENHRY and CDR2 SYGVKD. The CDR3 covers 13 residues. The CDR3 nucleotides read TGTGCCATCAGTGCCCCCCAACCCTACGAGCAGTACTTC. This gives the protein CAISAPQPYEQYF.

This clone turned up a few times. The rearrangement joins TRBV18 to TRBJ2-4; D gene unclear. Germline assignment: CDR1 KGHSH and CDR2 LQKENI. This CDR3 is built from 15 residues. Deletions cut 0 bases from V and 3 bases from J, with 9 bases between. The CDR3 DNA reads TGTGCCAGCTCACCACCCGGAGATTTCAAAAACATTCAGTACTTC. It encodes CASSPPGDFKNIQYF.

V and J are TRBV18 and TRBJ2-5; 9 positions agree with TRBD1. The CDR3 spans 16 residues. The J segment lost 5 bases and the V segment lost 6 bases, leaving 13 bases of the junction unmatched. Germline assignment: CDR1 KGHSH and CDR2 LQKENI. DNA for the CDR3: TGTGCCAGCTCGTTACAGGGGGCGGATCCAATGGAGACCCAGTACTTC. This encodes CASSLQGADPMETQYF.

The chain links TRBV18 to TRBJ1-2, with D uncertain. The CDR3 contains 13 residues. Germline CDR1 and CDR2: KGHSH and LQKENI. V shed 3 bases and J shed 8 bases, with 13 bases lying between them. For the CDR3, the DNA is TGTGCCAGCTCACCCTCCGATACCCGGGGCTACACCTTC. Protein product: CASSPSDTRGYTF.

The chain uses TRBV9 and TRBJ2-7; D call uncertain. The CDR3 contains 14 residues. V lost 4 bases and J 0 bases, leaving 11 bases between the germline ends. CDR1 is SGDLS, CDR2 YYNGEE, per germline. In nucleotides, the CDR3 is TGTGCCAGCAGCCCGGACGGATCCTCCTACGAGCAGTACTTC. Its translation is CASSPDGSSYEQYF.

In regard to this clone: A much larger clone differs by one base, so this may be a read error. The DNA of the CDR3 is TGTGCCAGCAGCAACACAGATACGCAGTATTTT. This codes for CASSNTDTQYF. This chain joins TRBV7-9 and TRBJ2-3; no clear D gene. CDR1 SEHNR and CDR2 FQNEAQ come from the germline V gene (reference sequence). This CDR3 has 11 residues. With 5 bases removed from V and 2 bases from J, the gap between germline ends came to 2 bases.

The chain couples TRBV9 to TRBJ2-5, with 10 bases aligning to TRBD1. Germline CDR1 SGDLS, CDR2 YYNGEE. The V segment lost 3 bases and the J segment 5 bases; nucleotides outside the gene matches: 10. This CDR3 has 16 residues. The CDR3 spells CASSAQDRGRGETQYF. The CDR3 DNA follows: TGTGCCAGCAGCGCTCAAGACAGGGGGCGCGGGGAGACCCAGTACTTC.

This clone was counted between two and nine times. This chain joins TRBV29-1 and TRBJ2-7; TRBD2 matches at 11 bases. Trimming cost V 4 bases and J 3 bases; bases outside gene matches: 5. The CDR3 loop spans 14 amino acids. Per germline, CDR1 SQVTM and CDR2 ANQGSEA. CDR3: CSVGRLAGNYEQYF. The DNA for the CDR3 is TGCAGCGTTGGTCGACTAGCGGGAAACTACGAGCAGTACTTC.

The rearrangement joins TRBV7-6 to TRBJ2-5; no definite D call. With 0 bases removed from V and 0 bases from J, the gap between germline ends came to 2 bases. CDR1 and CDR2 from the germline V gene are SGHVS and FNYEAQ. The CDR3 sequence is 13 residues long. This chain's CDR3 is CASSLAYQETQYF. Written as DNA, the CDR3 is TGTGCCAGCAGCTTAGCTTACCAAGAGACCCAGTACTTC.

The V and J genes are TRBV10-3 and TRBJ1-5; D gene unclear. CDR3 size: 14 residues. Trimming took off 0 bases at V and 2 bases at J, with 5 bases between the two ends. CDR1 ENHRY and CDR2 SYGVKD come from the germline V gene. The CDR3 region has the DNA TGTGCCATCAGTGAGTCTCCGGGCAATCAGCCCCAGCATTTT. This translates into CAISESPGNQPQHF.

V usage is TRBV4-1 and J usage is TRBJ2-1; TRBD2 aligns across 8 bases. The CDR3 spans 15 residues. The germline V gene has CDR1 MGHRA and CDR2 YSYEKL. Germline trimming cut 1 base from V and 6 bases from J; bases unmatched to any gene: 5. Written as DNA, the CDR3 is TGCGCCAGCAGCCAAGGACTAGCGCACCTCAATGAGCAGTTCTTC. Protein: CASSQGLAHLNEQFF.

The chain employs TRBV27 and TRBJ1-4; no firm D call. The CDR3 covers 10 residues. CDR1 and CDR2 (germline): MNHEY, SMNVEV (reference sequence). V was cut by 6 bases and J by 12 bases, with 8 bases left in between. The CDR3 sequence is CASRTVELFF. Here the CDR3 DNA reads TGTGCCAGCAGAACCGTTGAACTGTTTTTT.

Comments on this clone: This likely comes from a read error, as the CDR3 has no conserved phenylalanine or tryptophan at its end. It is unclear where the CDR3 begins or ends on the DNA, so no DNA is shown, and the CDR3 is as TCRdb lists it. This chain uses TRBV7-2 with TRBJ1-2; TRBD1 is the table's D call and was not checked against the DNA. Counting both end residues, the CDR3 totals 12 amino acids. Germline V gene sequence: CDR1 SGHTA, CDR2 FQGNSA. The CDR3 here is CASSLVPGAMSV.

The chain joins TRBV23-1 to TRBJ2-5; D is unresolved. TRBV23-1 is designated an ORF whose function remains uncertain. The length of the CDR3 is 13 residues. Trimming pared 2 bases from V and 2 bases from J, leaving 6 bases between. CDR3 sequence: CASSQNGQETQYF. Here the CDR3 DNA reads TGCGCCAGCAGTCAAAATGGACAAGAGACCCAGTACTTC.

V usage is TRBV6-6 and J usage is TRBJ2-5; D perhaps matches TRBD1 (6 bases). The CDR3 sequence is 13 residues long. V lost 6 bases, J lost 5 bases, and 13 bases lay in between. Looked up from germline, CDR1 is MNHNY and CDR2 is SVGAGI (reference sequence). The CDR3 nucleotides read TGTGCCAGCAGCGTACAGGGATTCGAGACCCAGTACTTC. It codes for CASSVQGFETQYF.

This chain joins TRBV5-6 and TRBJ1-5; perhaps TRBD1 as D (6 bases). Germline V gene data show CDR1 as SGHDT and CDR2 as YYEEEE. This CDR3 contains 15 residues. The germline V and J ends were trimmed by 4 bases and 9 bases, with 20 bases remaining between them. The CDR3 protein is CASSRRGPVNVPQHF. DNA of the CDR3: TGTGCCAGCAGCCGGCGGGGGCCGGTTAATGTGCCCCAGCATTTT.